The 10 T cell receptor beta chains below all came from one sample that was sequenced in a study of T cells in localized non-small cell lung cancer. TCRdb's copy holds only in-frame clones and misses some; the assay was immunoSEQ multiplex PCR. Among approximately 23,000 clones listed, roughly 89% were seen once. This material consisted of peripheral blood, taken before any cancer treatment. These receptors were collected from a male donor at least 60 years old with stage I lung adenocarcinoma.

The chain is built from TRBV5-1 and TRBJ2-5; 7 positions match TRBD1. The V gene end was trimmed by 3 bases and the J gene end by 3 bases; junction bases not matched to a gene: 2. The CDR3 length is 13 residues. CDR1 SGHRS and CDR2 YFSETQ come from the germline V gene. The CDR3, as DNA: TGCGCCAGCAGCTACACAGGGGAAGAGACCCAGTACTTC. Its protein is CASSYTGEETQYF. The full variable domain, in which reference TRBV5-1 and TRBJ2-5 provide the parts outside the CDR3, is KAGVTQTPRYLIKTRGQQVTLSCSPISGHRSVSWYQQTPGQGLQFLFEYFSETQRNKGNFPGRFSGRQFSNSRSEMNVSTLELGDSALYLCASSYTGEETQYFGPGTRLLVL.

This clone was picked up one time. The chain couples TRBV9 to TRBJ1-2; possibly TRBD1 for D (5 bases). The CDR3 runs to 15 residues. The ends were cut back, 2 bases at V and 6 bases at J, with 17 bases in the middle. The germline V gene has CDR1 SGDLS and CDR2 YYNGEE. CDR3 sequence: CASSVKTRDSDGYTF. In DNA, the CDR3 is TGTGCCAGCAGCGTTAAAACCCGGGACTCGGATGGCTACACCTTC.

The CDR3 spells CASTLPGQGVGYEQYF. CDR3 in DNA: TGTGCCAGCACCCTTCCGGGACAGGGAGTTGGTTACGAGCAGTACTTC. The rearrangement links TRBV5-6 to TRBJ2-7, with 9 bases matching TRBD1. The germline V gene has CDR1 SGHDT and CDR2 YYEEEE. This CDR3 region has 16 residues. V shed 6 bases, J shed 4 bases, and the junction held 14 bases outside the gene matches.

The chain combines TRBV19 with TRBJ1-5, with 8 bases that match TRBD1. The germline gives CDR1 LNHDA, CDR2 SQIVND (reference sequence). Trimming took 7 bases from V and 7 from J; bases not matched to a gene: 9. The CDR3 sequence is 14 residues long. In DNA, the CDR3 is TGTGCCAGTACCCCGACAGGGGAGGGGCAGCCCCAGCATTTT. Protein: CASTPTGEGQPQHF.

The rearrangement uses TRBV19 and TRBJ1-1; TRBD1 matches at 7 bases. V shed 1 base, J shed 2 bases, and the junction held 10 bases outside the gene matches. In germline, CDR1 is LNHDA, CDR2 SQIVND (reference sequence). CDR3 length: 17 amino acids. The CDR3 here is CASSIGGGVRGNTEAFF. DNA for the CDR3: TGTGCCAGTAGTATAGGAGGGGGCGTCCGTGGTAACACTGAAGCTTTCTTT.

The chain has TRBV6-1 and TRBJ2-7; D gene ambiguous. This CDR3 contains 15 residues. The ends were cut back, 6 bases at V and 3 bases at J, with 18 bases in the middle. CDR1 and CDR2 from the germline V gene are MNHNS and SASEGT. CDR3 bases: TGTGCCAGCAGACCTAATCCGACCCAGATCTACGAGCAGTACTTC. It codes for CASRPNPTQIYEQYF.

The sample holds one count of this clone. The chain is built from TRBV9 and TRBJ2-1, with 9 positions matching TRBD2. V shed 2 bases, J shed 5 bases, and the junction held 2 bases outside the gene matches. The CDR3 is 14 amino acids. The germline gives CDR1 SGDLS, CDR2 YYNGEE. In DNA, the CDR3 is TGTGCCAGCAGCGTCAGCGGGGGGAACAATGAGCAGTTCTTC. This translates into CASSVSGGNNEQFF. Complete variable domain (other parts from reference TRBV9 and TRBJ2-1): DSGVTQTPKHLITATGQRVTLRCSPRSGDLSVYWYQQSLDQGLQFLIQYYNGEERAKGNILERFSAQQFPDLHSELNLSSLELGDSALYFCASSVSGGNNEQFFGPGTRLTVL.

This clone appeared once. The chain combines TRBV19 with TRBJ1-5; no firm D call. There are 12 residues in the CDR3. V was trimmed by 2 bases and J by 4 bases, leaving 3 bases between them. Germline CDR1 reads LNHDA; CDR2 reads SQIVND (reference sequence). CDR3 DNA: TGTGCCAGTAGTATAACGAATCAGCCCCAGCATTTT. Translation: CASSITNQPQHF.

This rearrangement joins TRBV7-9 to TRBJ2-1; 9 nucleotides align to TRBD2. V dropped 3 bases and J dropped 7; count of bases not matched to a gene: 4. CDR1 SEHNR and CDR2 FQNEAQ come from the germline V gene (reference sequence). This CDR3 has 14 amino acids. The CDR3 spells CASSLTSGGNEQFF. The CDR3 DNA sequence: TGTGCCAGCAGCTTGACTAGCGGTGGGAATGAGCAGTTCTTC.

This clone appeared a few times. This chain connects TRBV9 to TRBJ1-1; no reliable D call. The CDR3 has 14 amino acids. CDR1 and CDR2 (germline): SGDLS, YYNGEE. Trimming cost V 2 bases and J 0 bases, with 8 bases left between them. The CDR3, as DNA: TGTGCCAGCAGCGTGGCGGCCGTGAACACTGAAGCTTTCTTT. It translates to CASSVAAVNTEAFF.